Included here is one TCR beta chain sequence, with context. Its antigen is still unknown. Germline CDR1 and CDR2: SGHRS and YFSETQ. There are 15 residues in the CDR3. V dropped 5 bases and J dropped 0; count of bases not matched to a gene: 5. The data derive from a study of cytomegalovirus exposure and HLA in healthy donors. Study results and caveats: The authors excluded some V segments, including TRBV6-2 and TRBV6-3, as indistinguishable. V- and J-gene trimming of TCR beta was linked (in a later analysis) to a missense DCLRE1C variant. For cytomegalovirus status, the classifier reportedly gave diagnoses with high specificity and sensitivity.

The PCR was carried out with 60 Vbeta primers and 13 Jbeta primers. Profiled with immunoSEQ multiplex PCR; TCRdb holds only in-frame clones, not every one. This sample has 150,000 to 200,000 clones, with 80% to 85% found just once. The rearrangement links TRBV5-1 to TRBJ1-3; 7 positions match TRBD1. The sequenced material came from PBMCs. The source of this sequence is a human donor in good health. The CDR3 loop is CASSQTGLSGNTIYF. Here the CDR3 DNA reads TGCGCCAGCAGTCAGACAGGGCTCTCTGGAAACACCATATATTTT.